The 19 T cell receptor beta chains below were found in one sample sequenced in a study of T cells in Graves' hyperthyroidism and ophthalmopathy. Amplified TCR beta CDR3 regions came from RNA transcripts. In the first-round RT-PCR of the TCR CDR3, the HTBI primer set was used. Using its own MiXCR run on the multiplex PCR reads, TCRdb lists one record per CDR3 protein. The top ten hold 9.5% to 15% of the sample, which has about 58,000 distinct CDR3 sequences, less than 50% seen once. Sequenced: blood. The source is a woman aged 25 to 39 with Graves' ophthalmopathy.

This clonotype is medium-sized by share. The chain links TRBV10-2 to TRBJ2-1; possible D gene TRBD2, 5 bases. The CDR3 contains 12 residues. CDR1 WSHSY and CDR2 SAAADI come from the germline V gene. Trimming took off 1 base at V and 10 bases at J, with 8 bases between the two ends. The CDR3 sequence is CASSEYGEEQFF. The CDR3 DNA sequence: TGCGCCAGCAGTGAGTACGGGGAAGAGCAGTTCTTC.

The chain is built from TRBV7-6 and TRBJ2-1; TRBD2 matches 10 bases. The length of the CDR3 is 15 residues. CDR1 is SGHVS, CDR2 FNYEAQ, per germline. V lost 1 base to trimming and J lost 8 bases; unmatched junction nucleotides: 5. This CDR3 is CASSLVSSGGYEQFF. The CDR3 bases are TGTGCCAGCAGCTTAGTCTCTAGCGGGGGTTATGAGCAGTTCTTC.

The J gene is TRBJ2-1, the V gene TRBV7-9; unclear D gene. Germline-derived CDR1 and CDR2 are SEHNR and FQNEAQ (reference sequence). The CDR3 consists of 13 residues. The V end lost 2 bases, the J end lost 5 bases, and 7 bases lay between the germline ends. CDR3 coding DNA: TGTGCCAGCAGCTTAAGTCGAAACAATGAGCAGTTCTTC. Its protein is CASSLSRNNEQFF.

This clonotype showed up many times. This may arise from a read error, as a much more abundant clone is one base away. The CDR3 loop reads CASSLTSGQQSTGELFF. The CDR3 nucleotides read TGTGCCAGCAGCTTAACCTCGGGCCAGCAAAGCACCGGGGAGCTGTTTTTT. The rearrangement uses TRBV7-3 and TRBJ2-2, with no clear D. This CDR3 has 17 residues. V was trimmed by 0 bases and J by 4 bases, leaving 15 bases between them. The germline gives CDR1 SGHTA, CDR2 FQGTGA.

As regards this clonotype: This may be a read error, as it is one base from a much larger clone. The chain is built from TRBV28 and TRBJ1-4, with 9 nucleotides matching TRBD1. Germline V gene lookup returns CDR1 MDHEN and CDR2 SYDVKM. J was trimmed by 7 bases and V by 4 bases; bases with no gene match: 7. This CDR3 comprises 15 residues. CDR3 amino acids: CASSSGQGGSEKLFF. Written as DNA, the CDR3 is TGTGCCAGCAGTTCGGGACAGGGCGGGAGTGAAAAACTGTTTTTT.

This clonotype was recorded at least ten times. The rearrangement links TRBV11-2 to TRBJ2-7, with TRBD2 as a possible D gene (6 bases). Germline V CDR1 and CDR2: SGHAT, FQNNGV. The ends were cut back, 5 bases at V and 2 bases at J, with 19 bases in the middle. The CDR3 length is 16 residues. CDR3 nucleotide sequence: TGTGCCAGCAGCCCAAGATGGGACTTGATCGCCTACGAGCAGTACTTC. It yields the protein CASSPRWDLIAYEQYF.

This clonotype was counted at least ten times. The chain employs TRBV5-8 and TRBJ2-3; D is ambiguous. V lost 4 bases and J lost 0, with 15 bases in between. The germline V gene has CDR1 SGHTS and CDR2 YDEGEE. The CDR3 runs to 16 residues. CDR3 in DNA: TGTGCCAGCAGCCTCGAAGAGATAATTAGCACAGATACGCAGTATTTT. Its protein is CASSLEEIISTDTQYF.

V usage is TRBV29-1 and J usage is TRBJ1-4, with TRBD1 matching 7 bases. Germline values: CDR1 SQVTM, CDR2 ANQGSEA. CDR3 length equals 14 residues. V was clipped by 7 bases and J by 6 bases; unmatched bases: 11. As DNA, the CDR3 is TGCAGCGGGGGAAGGACAGGATCCGATGAAAAACTGTTTTTT. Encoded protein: CSGGRTGSDEKLFF.

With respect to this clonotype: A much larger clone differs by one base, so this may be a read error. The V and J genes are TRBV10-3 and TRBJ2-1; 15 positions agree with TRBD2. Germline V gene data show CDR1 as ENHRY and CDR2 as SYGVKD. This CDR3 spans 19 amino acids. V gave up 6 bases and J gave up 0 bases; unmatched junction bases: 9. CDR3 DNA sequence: TGTGCCATCAGCTTAGCGGGACTAGCGGGGGGCTACTCCTACAATGAGCAGTTCTTC. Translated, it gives CAISLAGLAGGYSYNEQFF.

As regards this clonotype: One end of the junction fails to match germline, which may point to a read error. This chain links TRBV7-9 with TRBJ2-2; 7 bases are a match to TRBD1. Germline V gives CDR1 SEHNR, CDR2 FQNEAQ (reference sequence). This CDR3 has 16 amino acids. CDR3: CASSYGQVANAGELFF. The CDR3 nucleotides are TGTGCCAGCAGCTACGGACAGGTAGCGAACGCCGGGGAGCTGTTTTTT.

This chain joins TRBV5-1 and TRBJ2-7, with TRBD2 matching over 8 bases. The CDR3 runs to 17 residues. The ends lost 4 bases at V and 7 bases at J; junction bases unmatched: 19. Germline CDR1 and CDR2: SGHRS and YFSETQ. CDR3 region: CASSESSGGRFAGEQYF. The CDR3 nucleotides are TGCGCCAGCAGCGAATCCTCTGGCGGGAGGTTCGCCGGGGAGCAGTACTTC.

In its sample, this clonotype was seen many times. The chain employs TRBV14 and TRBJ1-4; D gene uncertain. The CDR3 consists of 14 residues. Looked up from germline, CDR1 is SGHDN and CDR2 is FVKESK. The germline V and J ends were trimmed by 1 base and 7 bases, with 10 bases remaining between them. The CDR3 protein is CASSQVGRREKLFF. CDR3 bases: TGTGCCAGCAGCCAAGTCGGGAGGCGTGAAAAACTGTTTTTT.

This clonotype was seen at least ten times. This CDR3 reads CASSERENALRTSGWGGEQFF. The CDR3 DNA reads TGTGCCAGCAGTGAGAGAGAGAACGCCCTTCGGACTAGCGGGTGGGGCGGTGAGCAGTTCTTC. The chain couples TRBV25-1 to TRBJ2-1; 11 positions match TRBD2. This CDR3 region has 21 residues. V shed 3 bases and J 9 bases; nucleotides not matched to a gene: 25. CDR1 and CDR2 from the germline V gene are MGHDK and SYGVNS.

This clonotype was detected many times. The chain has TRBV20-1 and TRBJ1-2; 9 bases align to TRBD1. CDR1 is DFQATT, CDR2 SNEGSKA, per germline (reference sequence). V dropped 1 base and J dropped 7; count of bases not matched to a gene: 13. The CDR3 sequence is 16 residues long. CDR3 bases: TGCAGTGCTAGAGGCTCTCCGGGACAGGGTGTGAGTGGCTACACCTTC. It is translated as CSARGSPGQGVSGYTF.

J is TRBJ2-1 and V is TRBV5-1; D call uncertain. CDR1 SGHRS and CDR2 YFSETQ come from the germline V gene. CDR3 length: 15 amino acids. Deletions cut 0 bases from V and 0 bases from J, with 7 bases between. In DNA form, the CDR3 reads TGCGCCAGCAGCTTGGGTGTGAGCTCCTACAATGAGCAGTTCTTC. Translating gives CASSLGVSSYNEQFF.

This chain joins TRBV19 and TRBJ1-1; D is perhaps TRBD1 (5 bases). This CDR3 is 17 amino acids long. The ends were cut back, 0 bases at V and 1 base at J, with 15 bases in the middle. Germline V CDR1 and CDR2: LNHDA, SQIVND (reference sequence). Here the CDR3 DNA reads TGTGCCAGTAGTATAGACCCTCCGGGGCCTTGGAACACTGAAGCTTTCTTT. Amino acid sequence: CASSIDPPGPWNTEAFF.

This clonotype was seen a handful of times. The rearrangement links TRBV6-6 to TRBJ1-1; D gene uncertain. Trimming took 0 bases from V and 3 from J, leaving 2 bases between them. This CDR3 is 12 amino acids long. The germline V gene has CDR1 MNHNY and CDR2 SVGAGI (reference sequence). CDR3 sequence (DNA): TGTGCCAGCAGTTACTCGGACACTGAAGCTTTCTTT. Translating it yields CASSYSDTEAFF.

CDR3 DNA sequence: TGCAGCGTGGGGGACAGCAGAGGCTACACCTTC. It encodes CSVGDSRGYTF. The chain uses TRBV29-1 and TRBJ1-2, with 7 bases matching TRBD1. Trimming took 6 bases from V and 8 from J; bases not matched to a gene: 6. Germline V gives CDR1 SQVTM, CDR2 ANQGSEA. The CDR3 sequence is 11 residues long.

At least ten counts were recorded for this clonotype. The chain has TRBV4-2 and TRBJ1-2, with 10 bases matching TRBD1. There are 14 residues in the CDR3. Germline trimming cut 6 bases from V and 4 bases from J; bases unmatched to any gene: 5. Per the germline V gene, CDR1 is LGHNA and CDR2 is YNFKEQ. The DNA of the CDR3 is TGTGCCAGCAGGCCGGGACAGGGGATCTATGGCTACACCTTC. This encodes CASRPGQGIYGYTF.